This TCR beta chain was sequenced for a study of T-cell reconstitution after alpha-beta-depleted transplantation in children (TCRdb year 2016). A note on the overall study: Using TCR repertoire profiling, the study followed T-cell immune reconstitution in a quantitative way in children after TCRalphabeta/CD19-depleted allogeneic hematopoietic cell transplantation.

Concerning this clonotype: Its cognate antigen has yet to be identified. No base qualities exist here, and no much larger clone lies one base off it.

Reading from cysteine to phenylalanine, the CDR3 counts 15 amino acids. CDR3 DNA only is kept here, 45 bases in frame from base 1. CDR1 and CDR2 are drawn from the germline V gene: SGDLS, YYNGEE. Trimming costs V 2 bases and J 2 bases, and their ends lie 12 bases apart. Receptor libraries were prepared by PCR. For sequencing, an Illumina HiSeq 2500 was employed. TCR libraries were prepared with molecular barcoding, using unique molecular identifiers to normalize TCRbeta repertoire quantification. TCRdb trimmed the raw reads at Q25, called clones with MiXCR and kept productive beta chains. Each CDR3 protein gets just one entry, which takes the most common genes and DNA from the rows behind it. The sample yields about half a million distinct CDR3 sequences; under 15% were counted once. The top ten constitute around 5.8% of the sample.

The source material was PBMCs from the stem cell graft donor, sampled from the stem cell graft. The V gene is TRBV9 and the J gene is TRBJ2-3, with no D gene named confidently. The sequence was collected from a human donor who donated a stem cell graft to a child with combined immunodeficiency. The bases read TGTGCCAGCAGCGTGGGAAGTCGGATCACAGATACGCAGTATTTT. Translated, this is CASSVGSRITDTQYF.